This section outlines one TCR beta chain sequence together with its context. The specificity of this receptor is unknown. No clone much larger than this one lies a single base away; base qualities are absent. Genomic DNA was extracted from sorted cells for sequencing of the TCRbeta CDR3 region. The immunoSEQ Assay was used to sequence the TCRbeta CDR3 regions. Imported from immuneACCESS, the table was reduced by TCRdb to in-frame sequences with V and J called. These copies leave out some clones; in studies compared against another copy, an unresolved V gene accounts for under half, and the cause of the remainder is not known. Here the sample has about 45,000 clones; about 86% occur a single time. Of the sample, around 10% falls within the top ten clones. The trial excluded patients who had a history of autoimmune disease or were on systemic immunosuppression. Peripheral blood for TCR sequencing was drawn from every dose cohort at baseline, at cycle 4 day 1 and at cycle 7 day 1. Samples were obtained from an open-label, multicenter, first-in-human phase I dose-escalation trial of ivuxolimab. Adults with locally advanced or metastatic head and neck squamous cell, hepatocellular, melanoma or renal cell carcinoma were enrolled in the trial. Before TCR sequencing, CD4+ and CD8+ T cells were separately sorted from peripheral blood.

This sample is drawn from a study of OX40 agonist ivuxolimab in advanced cancers. Background for the entire study: Ivuxolimab, which targeted the costimulatory receptor OX40 (CD134), was an agonistic, fully human IgG2 monoclonal antibody. Intravenous ivuxolimab was administered to patients every 2 weeks at six dose levels: 0.01, 0.1, 0.3, 1.5, 3 and 10 mg/kg. Among the roughly 52 dose-escalation patients, around 19 had hepatocellular carcinoma, around 15 melanoma, 9 renal cell carcinoma and 9 head and neck cancer. A male proportion of about 79% and a mean age of approximately 55 years, ranging from about 20 to 85, were recorded for the dose-escalation cohort. Prior anti-PD-1, anti-PD-L1 or anti-CTLA-4 therapy was permitted, and checkpoint inhibitors had been received by less than 45% of dose-escalation patients. Partial responses occurred in three dose-escalation patients: two with cutaneous melanoma and one with hepatocellular carcinoma. Peripheral TCRbeta sequencing aimed to test whether ivuxolimab altered TCR sequence diversity and caused clonal T-cell expansion. The paper covers the monotherapy dose-escalation part of the phase I ivuxolimab trial, which included N ≈ 52 patients.

What the work shows at the level of the full study, not this receptor alone: Antigen specificity was not determined for the clonally expanded peripheral T cells. In partial responders in the 0.1-3.0 mg/kg groups, normalized peripheral clonal expansion was found to be among the lowest, especially among CD8+ T cells. After ivuxolimab, more expanded clones were found on average in CD8+ T cells than in CD4+ T cells. At doses from 0.1 to 3.0 mg/kg, clonal expansion was seen in both CD4+ and CD8+ blood T cells between baseline and week 6. Low levels of normalized T-cell clonal expansion were also seen in some patients who did not respond.

The clonotype comes from an adult with an advanced solid tumor such as melanoma, head and neck, liver or kidney cancer. Sequencing used CD4+ or CD8+ T cells sorted from blood, obtained in a trial of the OX40 agonist ivuxolimab.

The DNA sequence is as follows: TGTGCCAGCAGCTTGAACAGGCTTAGCAATCAGCCCCAGCATTTT. This translates into CASSLNRLSNQPQHF. The sequence is built from TRBV5-6 and TRBJ1-5; the D gene is perhaps TRBD1, from 5 matching bases. Based on the germline V gene, the CDR1 and CDR2 sequences are SGHDT and YYEEEE. The CDR3 measures 15 amino acids from cysteine to phenylalanine. The kept DNA is CDR3 alone, 45 bases in frame from the first base. V gives up 1 base and J gives up 0 bases, and the segment between their germline ends measures 8 bases.